One and the same sample provided the 10 T cell receptor beta chains below, sequenced in a study of tumor-infiltrating lymphocytes in localized non-small cell lung cancer. Only in-frame clones appear in the TCRdb table, and some are missing; sequencing was by immunoSEQ multiplex PCR. The sample has thousands of clones, under 85% seen once. The sample consisted of lung tumor tissue. These TCRs come from a human donor with non-small cell lung cancer.

The chain employs TRBV11-2 and TRBJ1-1; D unresolved. This CDR3 contains 12 residues. V lost 1 base and J 11 bases, leaving 11 bases between the germline ends. CDR1 is SGHAT, CDR2 FQNNGV, per germline. CDR3 in amino acids: CASSLVGPPAFF. The CDR3 coding sequence is TGTGCCAGCAGCTTAGTAGGGCCTCCCGCTTTCTTT.

This clone has only a few counts. This chain links TRBV5-8 with TRBJ1-2; D unclear. V lost 0 bases to trimming and J lost 4 bases, with 10 bases between them. Germline loops: CDR1 SGHTS, CDR2 YDEGEE. This CDR3 has 14 amino acids. Here the CDR3 reads CASSLVSATYGYTF. The CDR3 bases are TGTGCCAGCAGCTTGGTATCAGCAACCTATGGCTACACCTTC.

This clone has just one count. This sequence joins TRBV5-5 and TRBJ2-7; D might be TRBD1 (5 bases). The CDR3 is 16 residues long. Germline CDR1 SGHKS, CDR2 YYEKEE (reference sequence). V was clipped by 4 bases and J by 4 bases, with 21 bases between them. CDR3 loop: CASSASKTARTYEQYF. DNA of the CDR3: TGTGCCAGCAGCGCGAGCAAGACAGCCCGGACGTACGAGCAGTACTTC.

This rearrangement joins TRBV5-6 to TRBJ2-2; a possible D gene is TRBD1 (5 bases). The germline V gene encodes CDR1 SGHDT and CDR2 YYEEEE. V lost 4 bases, J lost 1 base, and 8 bases lay in between. This CDR3 comprises 14 residues. The CDR3 reads CASSHGQNTGELFF. Written as DNA, the CDR3 is TGTGCCAGCAGCCACGGACAGAACACCGGGGAGCTGTTTTTT.

CDR3 nucleotide sequence: TGTGCCAGTAGTATCTCTGGATATGGCTACACCTTC. Its protein product is CASSISGYGYTF. The chain carries TRBV19 and TRBJ1-2; D unclear. V dropped 3 bases and J dropped 5 bases, with 7 bases sitting between them. CDR1 and CDR2 from the germline V gene are LNHDA and SQIVND (reference sequence). CDR3 length equals 12 residues. Looking up the rest from reference TRBV19 and TRBJ1-2 gives the full variable domain: DGGITQSPKYLFRKEGQNVTLSCEQNLNHDAMYWYRQDPGQGLRLIYYSQIVNDFQKGDIAEGYSVSREKKESFPLTVTSAQKNPTAFYLCASSISGYGYTFGSGTRLTVV.

V gene TRBV6-1 combines with J gene TRBJ1-4; D gene unclear. CDR1 MNHNS and CDR2 SASEGT come from the germline V gene. V lost 6 bases and J lost 8, with 10 bases in between. CDR3 length: 12 amino acids. The CDR3 reads CASSRLGEKLFF. In nucleotides, the CDR3 is TGTGCCAGCAGCCGTCTAGGGGAAAAACTGTTTTTT.

J is TRBJ2-7 and V is TRBV7-9; D perhaps matches TRBD1 (6 bases). The V end was cut by 4 bases, the J end by 7 bases, with 23 bases between. This CDR3 is built from 16 residues. From germline, CDR1 is SEHNR and CDR2 FQNEAQ (reference sequence). The CDR3 DNA reads TGTGCCAGCAGCTCTTTCATTACAGGGTTGGGTGGGGAGCAGTACTTC. This codes for CASSSFITGLGGEQYF.

On this clone: The identical CDR3 is also encoded by other nucleotide sequences in the sample. The chain links TRBV5-4 to TRBJ1-2; weak D call: TRBD1 (6 bases). The CDR3 has 14 residues. From germline, CDR1 is SGHNT and CDR2 YYREEE (reference sequence). Trimming pared 0 bases from V and 4 bases from J, leaving 10 bases between. This chain's CDR3 is CASSLGTGSYGYTF. CDR3 coding DNA: TGTGCCAGCAGCTTGGGAACAGGGAGCTATGGCTACACCTTC. The variable domain in full, completed from reference TRBV5-4 and TRBJ1-2, reads ETGVTQSPTHLIKTRGQQVTLRCSSQSGHNTVSWYQQALGQGPQFIFQYYREEENGRGNFPPRFSGLQFPNYSSELNVNALELDDSALYLCASSLGTGSYGYTFGSGTRLTVV.

CDR3 sequence reads: CASSPRTSGGADSYTQYF. The CDR3 DNA sequence: TGTGCCAGCAGCCCGCGGACTAGCGGGGGAGCCGATTCCTATACGCAGTATTTT. J is TRBJ2-3 and V is TRBV7-9, with 13 bases that match TRBD2. The CDR3 spans 18 residues. In germline, CDR1 is SEHNR, CDR2 FQNEAQ (reference sequence). Trimming at V came to 5 bases and at J to 7 bases, leaving 15 bases not matched to a gene.

A word on this clone: This likely comes from a read error, as the CDR3 has no conserved phenylalanine or tryptophan at its end. This rearrangement joins TRBV30 to TRBJ1-1, with TRBD1 matching over 7 bases. CDR3 length equals 14 residues. Trimming cost V 3 bases and J 0 bases; bases outside gene matches: 4. Germline values: CDR1 GTSNPN, CDR2 SVGIG (reference sequence). The CDR3 here is CAWRRDSMNTEAFL. CDR3 DNA sequence: TGTGCCTGGAGGAGGGACAGCATGAACACTGAAGCTTTCCTT.